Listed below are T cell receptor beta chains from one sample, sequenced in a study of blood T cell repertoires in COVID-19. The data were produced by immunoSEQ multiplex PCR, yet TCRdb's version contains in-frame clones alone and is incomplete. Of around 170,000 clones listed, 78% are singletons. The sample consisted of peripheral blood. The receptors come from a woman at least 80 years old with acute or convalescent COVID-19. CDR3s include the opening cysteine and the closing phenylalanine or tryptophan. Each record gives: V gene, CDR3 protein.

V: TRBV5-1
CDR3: CASSLALGTEAFF

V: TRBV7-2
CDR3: CASSLGSGGGSPLHF

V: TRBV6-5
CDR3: CASSGPGQDTLHF

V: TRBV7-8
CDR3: CASSLVGRGTDTQYF

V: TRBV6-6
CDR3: CASSQNGGRTNEKLFF

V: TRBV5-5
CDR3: CASSITGNGELFF

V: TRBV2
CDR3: CASSGQGGTQPQHF

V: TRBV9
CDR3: CASSVGASGPYEQYF

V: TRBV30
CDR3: CAWSVMGGGPQFF

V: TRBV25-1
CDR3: CASSESFGVGEKLFF

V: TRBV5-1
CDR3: CASSLGLAGGANEQFF

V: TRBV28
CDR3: CASSLGGMINEQFF

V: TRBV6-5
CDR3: CATRTGVGNTIYF

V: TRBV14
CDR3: CASSQAGMNTEAFF

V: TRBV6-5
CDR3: CASSLGQSKWGYTF

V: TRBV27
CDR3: CASSPGQSATSGYTF

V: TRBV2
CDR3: CASSQQGSSGANVLTF

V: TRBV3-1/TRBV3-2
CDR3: CASSLRASGSYEQYF

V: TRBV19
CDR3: CASTSVRTGGGRTEAFF

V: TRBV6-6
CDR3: CASSGGRNEQFF

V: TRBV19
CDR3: CASSPQTSGTEQYF

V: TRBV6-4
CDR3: CASSPQGVNEQFF

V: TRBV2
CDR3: CAGASIAKNIQYF

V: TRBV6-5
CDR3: CASSYLAQGNSPLHF

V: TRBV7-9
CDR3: CASSLAGGSYEQYF

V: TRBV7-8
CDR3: CASSLGRNEKLFF

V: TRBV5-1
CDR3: CASSSFPGENTEAFF

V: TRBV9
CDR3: CATSGGGGGTEAFF

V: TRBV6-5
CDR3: CASSYGFRGETQYF

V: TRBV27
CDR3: CASRQNTGTYNSPLHF

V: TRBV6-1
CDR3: CASSHAQGANTEAFF

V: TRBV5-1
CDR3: CASSEGTGSNQPQHF

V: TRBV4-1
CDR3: CASSQTFADKNIQYF

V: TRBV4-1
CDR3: CASSPDPTGENGYTF

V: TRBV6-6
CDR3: CASRTSGGDTGELFF

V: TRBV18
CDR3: CASSSGGSNEKLFF

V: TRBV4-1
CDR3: CASSQGRYRSNTEAFF

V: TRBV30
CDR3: CASSGTGGLLQYF

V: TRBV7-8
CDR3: CASSLGQVNQPQHF

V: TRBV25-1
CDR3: CASSGPSRGPNEKLFF

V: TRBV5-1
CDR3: CASSGGQGKVTDTQYF

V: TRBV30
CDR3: CAWSRWDRGNKPQHF

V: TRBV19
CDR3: CASKGGGRSNQPQHF

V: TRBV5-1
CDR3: CASSLGGADEQYF

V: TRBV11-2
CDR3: CASSPQGVAGSPLHF

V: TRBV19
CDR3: CASSITGGVQPEYNEQFF

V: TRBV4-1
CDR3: CASSQPGTSNEQFF

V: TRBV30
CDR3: CAWTSGTYEQYF

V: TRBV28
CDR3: CASRSYNYGYTF

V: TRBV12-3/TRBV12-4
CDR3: CASSFWNTEAFF

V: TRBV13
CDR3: CASSKPEDMNTEAFF

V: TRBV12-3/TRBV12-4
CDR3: CASSLGRDQPQHF

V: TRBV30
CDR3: CAWSVSGAGPYNEQFF

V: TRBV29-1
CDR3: CSARYGSTGELFF